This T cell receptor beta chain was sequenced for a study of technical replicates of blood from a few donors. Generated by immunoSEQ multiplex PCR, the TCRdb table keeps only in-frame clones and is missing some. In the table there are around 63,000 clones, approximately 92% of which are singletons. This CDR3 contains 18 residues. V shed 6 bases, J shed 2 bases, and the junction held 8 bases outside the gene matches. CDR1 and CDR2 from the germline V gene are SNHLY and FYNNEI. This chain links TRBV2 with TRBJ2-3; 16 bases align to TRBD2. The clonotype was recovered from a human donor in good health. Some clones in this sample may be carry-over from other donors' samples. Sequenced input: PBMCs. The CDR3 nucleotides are TGTGCCAGCAGCCCGGGACTAGCGGGAGGGCCCTACACAGATACGCAGTATTTT. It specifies CASSPGLAGGPYTDTQYF.